The T cell receptor beta chain under discussion was sequenced for a study of technical replicates of blood from a handful of donors. TCRdb's table, derived via immunoSEQ multiplex PCR, lists solely in-frame clones and lacks some. This table has 70,000 to 90,000 clones, around nine tenths appearing once. The CDR3 has 14 residues. V dropped 3 bases and J dropped 6; count of bases not matched to a gene: 6. Germline V gene lookup returns CDR1 MNHEY and CDR2 SMNVEV (reference sequence). The sample was T cells isolated from PBMCs. The V and J genes are TRBV27 and TRBJ2-7, with TRBD2 identical over 9 bases. The sequence came from a human donor in good health. The CDR3 nucleotides are TGTGCCAGCAGTTTGCGGGGGGGCTCCGCCGAGCAGTACTTC. Translated: CASSLRGGSAEQYF.